Listed below are T cell receptor beta chains from one sample, sequenced in a study of molecular identifiers for immune sequencing clone quantification. TCRdb fed the PCR reads into MiXCR, producing one record per CDR3 protein. This sample has about half a million distinct CDR3 sequences; roughly 25% occur once, and the top ten carry 0.7% to 0.9%. The sample was naive CD8+ T cells from blood, with Jurkat cell RNA spiked in. These receptors were taken from a human donor in good health. Some libraries in this study had Jurkat cell RNA spiked in. Both conserved end residues are part of each CDR3. Fields, in order: V gene, J gene, CDR3 protein.

v_gene: TRBV9; j_gene: TRBJ2-5; CDR3aa: CASSGGLAGAETQYF
v_gene: TRBV27; j_gene: TRBJ2-7; CDR3aa: CASSFRSLPGYEQYF
v_gene: TRBV19; j_gene: TRBJ2-2; CDR3aa: CASSLMTSGGALTGELFF
v_gene: TRBV11-3; j_gene: TRBJ2-1; CDR3aa: CASSSTITNEQFF
v_gene: TRBV5-1; j_gene: TRBJ2-3; CDR3aa: CASAPVSYTDTQYF
v_gene: TRBV5-1; j_gene: TRBJ2-1; CDR3aa: CASSWGNEQFF
v_gene: TRBV13; j_gene: TRBJ2-7; CDR3aa: CASSSRKGGKSSYEQYF
v_gene: TRBV30; j_gene: TRBJ1-1; CDR3aa: CAWSVHSEAFF
v_gene: TRBV7-9; j_gene: TRBJ2-2; CDR3aa: CASSLGSYTGELFF
v_gene: TRBV29-1; j_gene: TRBJ2-1; CDR3aa: CSVEWPLSYNEQFF
v_gene: TRBV9; j_gene: TRBJ2-2; CDR3aa: CASSVTGSQGPAGELFF
v_gene: TRBV6-5; j_gene: TRBJ2-5; CDR3aa: CASESAGDEAQYF
v_gene: TRBV7-7; j_gene: TRBJ2-5; CDR3aa: CASSPWSSGPFQETQYF
v_gene: TRBV30; j_gene: TRBJ1-1; CDR3aa: CAWSLMNTEAFF
v_gene: TRBV20-1; j_gene: TRBJ1-2; CDR3aa: CSARPPSGTGSYGYTF
v_gene: TRBV30; j_gene: TRBJ2-7; CDR3aa: CAWGRERRGNYEQYF
v_gene: TRBV24-1; j_gene: TRBJ2-3; CDR3aa: CATSLAGSDTQYF
v_gene: TRBV28; j_gene: TRBJ2-1; CDR3aa: CASGFRMGDEQFF
v_gene: TRBV4-3; j_gene: TRBJ2-7; CDR3aa: CASSQVGGDYEQYF
v_gene: TRBV6-6; j_gene: TRBJ1-1; CDR3aa: CASNEDPWVNTEAFF
v_gene: TRBV2; j_gene: TRBJ2-3; CDR3aa: CASSDPSGVDTQYF
v_gene: TRBV7-9; j_gene: TRBJ1-6; CDR3aa: CASSQNNSPLHF
v_gene: TRBV20-1; j_gene: TRBJ1-2; CDR3aa: CSARIGGGTGRRNYGYTF
v_gene: TRBV20-1; j_gene: TRBJ1-4; CDR3aa: CSARDRGLSYNEKLFF
v_gene: TRBV7-2; j_gene: TRBJ2-2; CDR3aa: CASSLDRYRKEDTGELFF
v_gene: TRBV4-3; j_gene: TRBJ2-3; CDR3aa: CASSKNRGRPYTQYF
v_gene: TRBV11-2; j_gene: TRBJ2-7; CDR3aa: CASSSLRYEQYF
v_gene: TRBV5-5; j_gene: TRBJ1-1; CDR3aa: CASSLTVSNTEAFF
v_gene: TRBV11-2; j_gene: TRBJ2-1; CDR3aa: CASSFSGSSYNEQFF
v_gene: TRBV30; j_gene: TRBJ1-2; CDR3aa: CAWSGGEGYGYTF
v_gene: TRBV24-1; j_gene: TRBJ1-5; CDR3aa: CATTNPGSRHF
v_gene: TRBV7-9; j_gene: TRBJ1-6; CDR3aa: CASSHPPGGSYNSPLHF
v_gene: TRBV12-5; j_gene: TRBJ2-3; CDR3aa: CASGSVLDTQYF
v_gene: TRBV12-3/TRBV12-4; j_gene: TRBJ2-3; CDR3aa: CASGLGPGYTDTQYF
v_gene: TRBV11-2; j_gene: TRBJ2-3; CDR3aa: CASSSTGPPRNTQYF
v_gene: TRBV5-1; j_gene: TRBJ2-3; CDR3aa: CASSLGQGIFDTQYF
v_gene: TRBV19; j_gene: TRBJ1-2; CDR3aa: CASSFPGRNYGYTF
v_gene: TRBV7-2; j_gene: TRBJ2-5; CDR3aa: CASSPWASGLGETQYF
v_gene: TRBV7-2; j_gene: TRBJ2-1; CDR3aa: CASSLAWAGASDEQFF
v_gene: TRBV15; j_gene: TRBJ2-3; CDR3aa: CATSRVTGATDTQYF
v_gene: TRBV20-1; j_gene: TRBJ2-2; CDR3aa: CSARDPQYTGELFF
v_gene: TRBV13; j_gene: TRBJ2-3; CDR3aa: CATPGTSGGGDTQYF
v_gene: TRBV30; j_gene: TRBJ2-7; CDR3aa: CAGGATSYEQYF
v_gene: TRBV19; j_gene: TRBJ2-3; CDR3aa: CASRAGAPDTQYF
v_gene: TRBV29-1; j_gene: TRBJ2-7; CDR3aa: CSVVGGRGGYEQYF
v_gene: TRBV6-2/TRBV6-3; j_gene: TRBJ2-3; CDR3aa: CASSQGNSGGRDTQYF
v_gene: TRBV7-9; j_gene: TRBJ1-1; CDR3aa: CASSWTGDFTEAFF
v_gene: TRBV11-3; j_gene: TRBJ2-3; CDR3aa: CASGQGTSDTQYF
v_gene: TRBV19; j_gene: TRBJ2-2; CDR3aa: CASSVKPGLAATNTGELFF